The 8 T cell receptor beta chains presented below share a single source sample, sequenced in a study of blood T cell repertoires in COVID-19. The protocol was immunoSEQ multiplex PCR, while the TCRdb copy is restricted to in-frame clones and leaves out a portion. Here the sample spans fewer than 250,000 clones, 75% to 90% being singletons. Specimen: peripheral blood. These receptors were collected from a man aged 60 to 69 with acute or convalescent COVID-19.

This clone has only a few counts. The J gene is TRBJ1-1, the V gene TRBV27; 10 positions match TRBD1. Germline values: CDR1 MNHEY, CDR2 SMNVEV (reference sequence). With V trimmed by 2 bases and J by 10 bases, 16 bases remained unmatched. The CDR3 is made up of 17 amino acids. DNA of the CDR3: TGTGCCAGCAGTTTAGTTGTTGGGACAGGGGCGACCCTGGGAGCTTTCTTT. Its protein product is CASSLVVGTGATLGAFF.

The rearrangement joins TRBV24-1 to TRBJ2-3; 11 nucleotides line up with TRBD2. The germline CDR1 and CDR2 sequences are KGHDR and SFDVKD. J was trimmed by 6 bases and V by 6 bases; bases with no gene match: 7. CDR3 size: 15 residues. CDR3 coding DNA: TGTGCCACCAGTCAACTAGCGGGAGTAGGGGATACGCAGTATTTT. Translated, it gives CATSQLAGVGDTQYF.

The rearrangement links TRBV7-8 to TRBJ2-1, with 14 bases aligning to TRBD2. Trimming cost V 0 bases and J 8 bases; bases outside gene matches: 6. The CDR3 has 17 amino acids. CDR1 and CDR2 from the germline V gene are SGHVS and FQNEAQ. This chain's CDR3 is CASSLAGTSGRLYEQFF. DNA of the CDR3: TGTGCCAGCAGCTTAGCGGGGACTAGCGGGAGATTGTATGAGCAGTTCTTC.

The CDR3: CAIRPTDSRTGELFF. The CDR3 bases are TGTGCCATCAGACCTACGGACAGCCGCACCGGGGAGCTGTTTTTT. The genes are TRBV10-3 and TRBJ2-2; D is perhaps TRBD1 (6 bases). The V gene's germline CDR1 is ENHRY and CDR2 SYGVKD. Trimming pared 6 bases from V and 4 bases from J, leaving 15 bases between. The CDR3 runs to 15 residues.

The J gene is TRBJ1-6, the V gene TRBV2; D is unresolved. Germline CDR1 reads SNHLY; CDR2 reads FYNNEI. This CDR3 has 14 amino acids. The V gene lost 5 bases and the J gene lost 9 bases, with 14 bases spanning the gap. The CDR3 loop reads CASSSRGQLSPLHF. The CDR3 DNA reads TGTGCCAGCAGTTCCCGGGGTCAGCTTTCACCCCTCCACTTT.

The rearrangement links TRBV7-9 to TRBJ1-3; D unresolved. Germline V lookup: CDR1 SEHNR, CDR2 FQNEAQ (reference sequence). Trimming shortened V by 2 bases and J by 4 bases, and 9 bases separated the two germline ends. The length of the CDR3 is 14 residues. DNA for the CDR3: TGTGCCAGCAGCTTAAACGGGTTGGGAAACACCATATATTTT. This translates into CASSLNGLGNTIYF.

The chain employs TRBV4-1 and TRBJ2-7, with a possible D match to TRBD1 (6 bases). Germline CDR1 and CDR2: MGHRA and YSYEKL. V gave up 3 bases and J gave up 1 base, with 10 bases separating them. The CDR3 contains 14 residues. CDR3 protein: CASSQQGQSYEQYF. CDR3 nucleotides: TGCGCCAGCAGCCAGCAGGGGCAATCCTACGAGCAGTACTTC.

The V and J genes are TRBV30 and TRBJ1-2; 8 positions match TRBD1. From germline, CDR1 is GTSNPN and CDR2 SVGIG (reference sequence). The trim removed 2 bases at V and 6 bases at J, leaving 17 bases unmatched. The length of the CDR3 is 17 residues. CDR3 coding DNA: TGTGCCTGGAGTACTCGGGCGCGAGGGACAGGCGATAATGGCTACACCTTC. Its protein is CAWSTRARGTGDNGYTF. The entire variable domain, with the rest obtained from reference TRBV30 and TRBJ1-2, is as follows: SQTIHQWPATLVQPVGSPLSLECTVEGTSNPNLYWYRQAAGRGLQLLFYSVGIGQISSEVPQNLSASRPQDRQFILSSKKLLLSDSGFYLCAWSTRARGTGDNGYTFGSGTRLTVV.